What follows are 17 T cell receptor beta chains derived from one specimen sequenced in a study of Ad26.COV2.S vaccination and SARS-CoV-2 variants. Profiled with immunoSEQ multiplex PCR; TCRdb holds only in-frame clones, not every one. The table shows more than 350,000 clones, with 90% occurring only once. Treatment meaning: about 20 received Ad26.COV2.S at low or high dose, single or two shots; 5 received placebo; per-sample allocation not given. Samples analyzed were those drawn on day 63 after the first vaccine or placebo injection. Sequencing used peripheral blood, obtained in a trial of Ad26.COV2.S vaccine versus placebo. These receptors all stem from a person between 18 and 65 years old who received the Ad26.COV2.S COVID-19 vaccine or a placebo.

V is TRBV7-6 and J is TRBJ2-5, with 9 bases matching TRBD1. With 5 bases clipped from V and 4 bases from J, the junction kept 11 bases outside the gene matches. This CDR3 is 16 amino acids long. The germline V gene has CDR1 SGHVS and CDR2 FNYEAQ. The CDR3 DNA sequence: TGTGCCAGCAGCCATTCCGGGACAGGGCGTGGAGAGACCCAGTACTTC. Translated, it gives CASSHSGTGRGETQYF.

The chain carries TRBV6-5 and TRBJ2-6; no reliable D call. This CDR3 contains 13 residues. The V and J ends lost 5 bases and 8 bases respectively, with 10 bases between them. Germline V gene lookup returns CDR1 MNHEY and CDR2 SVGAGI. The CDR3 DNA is TGTGCCAGCAGTCGGACCATTACCAACGTCCTGACTTTC. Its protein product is CASSRTITNVLTF.

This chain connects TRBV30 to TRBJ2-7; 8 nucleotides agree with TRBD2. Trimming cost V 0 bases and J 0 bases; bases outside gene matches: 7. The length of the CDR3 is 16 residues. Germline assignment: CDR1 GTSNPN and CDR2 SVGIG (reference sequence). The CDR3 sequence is CAWSVPAGGLSYEQYF. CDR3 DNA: TGTGCCTGGAGTGTACCTGCGGGAGGTCTCTCCTACGAGCAGTACTTC.

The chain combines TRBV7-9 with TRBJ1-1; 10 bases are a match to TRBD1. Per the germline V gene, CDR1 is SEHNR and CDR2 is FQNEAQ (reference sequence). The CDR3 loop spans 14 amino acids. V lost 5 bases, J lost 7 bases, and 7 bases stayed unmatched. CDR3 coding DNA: TGTGCCAGCAGCCCCGACAGGGGGCTAGTTGAAGCTTTCTTT. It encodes CASSPDRGLVEAFF.

The CDR3 coding sequence is TGTGCCATCAATAGGGGGACTAGTCAAGAGCAGTACTTC. Its translation is CAINRGTSQEQYF. This chain joins TRBV10-3 and TRBJ2-7; 8 bases are shared with TRBD2. The V gene's germline CDR1 is ENHRY and CDR2 SYGVKD. J gave up 7 bases and V 7 bases, and 9 bases lay outside the gene matches. The CDR3 has 13 residues.

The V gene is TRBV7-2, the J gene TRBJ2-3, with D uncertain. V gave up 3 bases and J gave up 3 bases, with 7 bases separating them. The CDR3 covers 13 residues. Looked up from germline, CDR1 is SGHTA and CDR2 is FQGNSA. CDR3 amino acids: CASSFLGTDTQYF. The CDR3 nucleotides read TGTGCCAGCAGCTTCCTAGGAACAGATACGCAGTATTTT.

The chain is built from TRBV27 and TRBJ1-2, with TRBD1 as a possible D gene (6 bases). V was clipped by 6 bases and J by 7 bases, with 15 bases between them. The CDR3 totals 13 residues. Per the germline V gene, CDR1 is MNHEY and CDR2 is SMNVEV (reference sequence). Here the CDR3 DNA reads TGTGCCAGCAGCCCCAATTCAGGGGTTGGCTACACCTTC. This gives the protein CASSPNSGVGYTF.

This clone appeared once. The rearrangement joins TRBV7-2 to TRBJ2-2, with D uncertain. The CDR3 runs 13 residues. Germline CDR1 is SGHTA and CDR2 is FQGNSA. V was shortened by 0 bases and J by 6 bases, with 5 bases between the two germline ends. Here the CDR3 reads CASSLAFSGELFF. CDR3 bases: TGTGCCAGCAGCTTAGCCTTTTCCGGGGAGCTGTTTTTT. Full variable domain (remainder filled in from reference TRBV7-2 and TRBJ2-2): GAGVSQSPSNKVTEKGKDVELRCDPISGHTALYWYRQSLGQGLEFLIYFQGNSAPDKSGLPSDRFSAERTGGSVSTLTIQRTQQEDSAVYLCASSLAFSGELFFGEGSRLTVL.

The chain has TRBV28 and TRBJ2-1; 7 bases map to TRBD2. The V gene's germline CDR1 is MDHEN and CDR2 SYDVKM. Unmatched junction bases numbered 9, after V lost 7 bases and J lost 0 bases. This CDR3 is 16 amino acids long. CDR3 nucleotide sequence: TGTGCCAGCACTTTGGGGCTAGCGGTCTCCTACAATGAGCAGTTCTTC. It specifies CASTLGLAVSYNEQFF.

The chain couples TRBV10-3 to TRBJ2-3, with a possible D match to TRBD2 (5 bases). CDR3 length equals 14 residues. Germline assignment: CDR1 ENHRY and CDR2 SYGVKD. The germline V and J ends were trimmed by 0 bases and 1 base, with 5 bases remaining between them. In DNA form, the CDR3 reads TGTGCCATCAGTGAGTCGCGGGGCACAGATACGCAGTATTTT. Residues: CAISESRGTDTQYF.

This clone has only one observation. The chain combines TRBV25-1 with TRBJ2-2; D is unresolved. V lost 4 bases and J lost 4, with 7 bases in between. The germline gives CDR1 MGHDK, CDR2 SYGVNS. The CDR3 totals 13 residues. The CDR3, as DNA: TGTGCCAGCAGTGGGGTCTTCACCGGGGAGCTGTTTTTT. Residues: CASSGVFTGELFF.

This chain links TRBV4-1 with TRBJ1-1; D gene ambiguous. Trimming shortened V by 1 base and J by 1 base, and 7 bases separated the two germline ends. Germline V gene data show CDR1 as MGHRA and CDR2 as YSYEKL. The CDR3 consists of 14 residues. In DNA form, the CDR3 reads TGCGCCAGCAGCCAAGCTCCAGAGAACACTGAAGCTTTCTTT. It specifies CASSQAPENTEAFF.

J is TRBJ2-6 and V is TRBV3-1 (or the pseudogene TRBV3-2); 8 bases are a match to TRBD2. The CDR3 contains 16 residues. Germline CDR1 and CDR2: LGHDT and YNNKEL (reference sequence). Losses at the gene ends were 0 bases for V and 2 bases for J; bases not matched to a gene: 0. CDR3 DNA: TGTGCCAGCAGCCAAGACGGGGGGGCTGGGGCCAACGTCCTGACTTTC. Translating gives CASSQDGGAGANVLTF.

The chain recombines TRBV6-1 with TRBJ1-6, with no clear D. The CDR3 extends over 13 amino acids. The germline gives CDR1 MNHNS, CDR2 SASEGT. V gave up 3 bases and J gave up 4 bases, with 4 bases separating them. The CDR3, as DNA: TGTGCCAGCAGTGATCTGTATAATTCACCCCTCCACTTT. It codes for CASSDLYNSPLHF.

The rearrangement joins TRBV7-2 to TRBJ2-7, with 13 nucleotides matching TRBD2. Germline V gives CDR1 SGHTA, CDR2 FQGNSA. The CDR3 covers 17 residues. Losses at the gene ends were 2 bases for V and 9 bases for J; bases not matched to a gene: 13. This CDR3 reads CASSLNLLLAGGPRQYF. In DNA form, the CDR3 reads TGTGCCAGCAGCTTAAATCTATTACTAGCGGGAGGGCCCAGGCAGTACTTC.

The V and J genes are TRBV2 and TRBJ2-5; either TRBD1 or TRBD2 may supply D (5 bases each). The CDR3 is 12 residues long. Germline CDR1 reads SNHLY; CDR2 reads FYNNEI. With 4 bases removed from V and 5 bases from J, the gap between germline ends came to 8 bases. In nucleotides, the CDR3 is TGTGCCAGCAGTGCGGGGACGGAGACCCAGTACTTC. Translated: CASSAGTETQYF.

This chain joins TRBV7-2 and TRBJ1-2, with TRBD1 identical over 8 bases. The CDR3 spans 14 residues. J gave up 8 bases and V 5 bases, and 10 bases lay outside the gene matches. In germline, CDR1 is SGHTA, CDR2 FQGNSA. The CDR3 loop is CASSPGQVLRGYTF. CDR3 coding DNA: TGTGCCAGCAGCCCGGGACAGGTCTTGCGGGGCTACACCTTC.